This TCR beta chain comes out of a study of blood T cell repertoires in COVID-19. Whole-study context: Sample material is recorded as cDNA or gDNA derived from T cells, B-cell-depleted T cells, or PBMCs.

In the original processing: Estimated nucleated cell counts came from reference gene primer amplification. Sequencing was performed with immunoSEQ multiplex PCR; in TCRdb, only in-frame clones are kept and a portion is missing. V and J calls and clone size follow that table, whereas D and trimming were derived from the DNA. This repertoire shows 25,000 to 35,000 clones, around 67% found once; its top ten account for about a sixth. Looked up from germline, CDR1 is MGHDK and CDR2 is SYGVNS. The CDR3 totals 18 residues. V gave up 4 bases and J gave up 0 bases, with 18 bases separating them. V usage is TRBV25-1 and J usage is TRBJ2-2; D may be TRBD2 (6 bases). Source material: peripheral blood. The clonotype originates from a human donor in a cohort sampled during active COVID-19. CDR3 nucleotides: TGTGCCAGCAGTGGAGCTTTGGGGGACTCGACGAACACCGGGGAGCTGTTTTTT. This codes for CASSGALGDSTNTGELFF.